Sequencing of this T cell receptor beta chain was carried out in a study of T cell changes during pregnancy in multiple sclerosis. Repertoires were generated with immunoSEQ multiplex PCR, while TCRdb's copy carries only in-frame clones and drops some. Of about 40,000 clones in the sample, approximately 93% were seen once. The sequence was obtained from a female donor with multiple sclerosis, enrolled in a pregnancy study. Sequencing used CD8+ T cells from peripheral blood mononuclear cells, obtained in the third trimester of pregnancy.

The CDR3 DNA is TGTGCCAGCAGGGGGGGATTGGGCACAGATACGCAGTATTTT. Amino acids: CASRGGLGTDTQYF. V gene TRBV27 combines with J gene TRBJ2-3, with D perhaps matching TRBD2 (6 bases). This CDR3 is 14 amino acids long. The ends were cut back, 6 bases at V and 1 base at J, with 11 bases in the middle. The germline V gene encodes CDR1 MNHEY and CDR2 SMNVEV (reference sequence).